Shown below are 24 T cell receptor beta chains from a single sample sequenced in a study of spatial heterogeneity in lung cancer. Each CDR3 protein is one row after TCRdb ran MiXCR on the 5' RACE reads. The table records over 50,000 distinct CDR3 sequences, roughly 5.9% of them present only once. Time point of the sample: sample taken at primary tumor resection. The source was PBMCs, collected at surgery. The source of these receptors is a female donor with early-stage non-small cell lung cancer.

This clonotype was observed many times. V usage is TRBV2 and J usage is TRBJ2-3, with D tentatively TRBD2 (5 bases). CDR1 and CDR2 from the germline V gene are SNHLY and FYNNEI. Trimming took 4 bases from V and 6 from J, leaving 8 bases between them. The CDR3 length is 12 residues. The CDR3 region is CASSVGADTQYF. CDR3 DNA sequence: TGTGCCAGCAGTGTGGGAGCGGATACGCAGTATTTT.

This clonotype has a handful of counts. Its ends do not fully match the called genes, so a read error is possible. This sequence joins TRBV20-1 and TRBJ2-1; D is possibly TRBD1 or TRBD2 (5 bases each). This CDR3 is 12 amino acids long. The germline V gene encodes CDR1 DFQATT and CDR2 SNEGSKA (reference sequence). The CDR3 sequence: CSARAGTWEQFF. The CDR3, as DNA: TGCAGTGCGAGAGCCGGGACCTGGGAGCAGTTCTTC.

This clonotype was seen repeatedly, ten times or more. The chain carries TRBV9 and TRBJ2-1; unclear D gene. The CDR3 length is 12 residues. V was trimmed by 5 bases and J by 7 bases, leaving 10 bases between them. CDR1 SGDLS and CDR2 YYNGEE come from the germline V gene. The CDR3 nucleotides are TGTGCCAGCAGTGAAAATACGAATGAGCAGTTCTTC. It codes for CASSENTNEQFF. The full variable domain, completed using reference TRBV9 and TRBJ2-1, is DSGVTQTPKHLITATGQRVTLRCSPRSGDLSVYWYQQSLDQGLQFLIQYYNGEERAKGNILERFSAQQFPDLHSELNLSSLELGDSALYFCASSENTNEQFFGPGTRLTVL.

In this sample, this clonotype turned up many times. The chain has TRBV19 and TRBJ2-6, with 9 bases fitting TRBD1. The CDR3 covers 18 residues. The ends lost 2 bases at V and 0 bases at J; junction bases unmatched: 5. Germline V CDR1 and CDR2: LNHDA, SQIVND (reference sequence). DNA for the CDR3: TGTGCCAGTAGTATACCGGGACAGGGCGTCTCTGGGGCCAACGTCCTGACTTTC. Protein: CASSIPGQGVSGANVLTF.

This clonotype showed up many times. CDR3 amino acids: CASSYGPPRSNQPQHF. The CDR3 coding sequence is TGTGCCAGCAGTTACGGCCCTCCGAGAAGTAATCAGCCCCAGCATTTT. The V and J genes are TRBV6-5 and TRBJ1-5; D remains unclear. The V end was cut by 2 bases, the J end by 4 bases, with 15 bases between. The length of the CDR3 is 16 residues. Germline V gives CDR1 MNHEY, CDR2 SVGAGI.

To note about this clonotype: At one end the junction does not follow the germline gene, possibly because of a read error. This rearrangement joins TRBV7-2 to TRBJ1-1; maybe TRBD1 (5 bases). The germline V gene encodes CDR1 SGHTA and CDR2 FQGNSA. The CDR3 extends over 14 amino acids. The CDR3 DNA is TGTGCCAGCAGCCGCGGACAAGGGTCCACTGCAGCTTTCTTT. Translated, it gives CASSRGQGSTAAFF.

This clonotype was counted at least ten times. This chain joins TRBV27 and TRBJ2-2, with a weak D call TRBD1 (5 bases). Deletions cut 0 bases from V and 4 bases from J, with 9 bases between. Germline V gene data show CDR1 as MNHEY and CDR2 as SMNVEV (reference sequence). The CDR3 is made up of 15 amino acids. The CDR3 sequence is CASSLSGAGTGELFF. CDR3 in DNA: TGTGCCAGCAGTTTATCTGGGGCAGGCACCGGGGAGCTGTTTTTT.

In this sample, this clonotype turned up many times. V and J are TRBV28 and TRBJ1-2; no clear D. The CDR3 contains 10 residues. With 8 bases removed from V and 9 bases from J, the gap between germline ends came to 10 bases. From germline, CDR1 is MDHEN and CDR2 SYDVKM. The CDR3 DNA is TGTGCCAGCGGGCGTGAACGCTACACCTTC. Translation: CASGRERYTF.

This clonotype was counted at least ten times. The chain has TRBV10-3 and TRBJ2-1, with 11 bases that match TRBD2. The J segment lost 5 bases and the V segment lost 0 bases, leaving 6 bases of the junction unmatched. CDR3 length: 17 residues. Germline V gene sequence: CDR1 ENHRY, CDR2 SYGVKD. The CDR3 DNA is TGTGCCATCAGTGAGTCTGGGCTAGCGGGAGGTAACAATGAGCAGTTCTTC. Protein sequence: CAISESGLAGGNNEQFF.

Ten or more counts support this clonotype. The rearrangement joins TRBV7-8 to TRBJ2-3; D uncertain. The germline V gene encodes CDR1 SGHVS and CDR2 FQNEAQ. The CDR3 spans 14 residues. Trimming took 2 bases from V and 11 from J, leaving 17 bases between them. The CDR3 coding sequence is TGTGCCAGCAGCTTAAATACCCCTACAGATTGGCAGTATTTT. Translating gives CASSLNTPTDWQYF.

This clonotype was observed many times. The genes are TRBV12-3 or TRBV12-4 and TRBJ2-1, with TRBD2 identical over 9 bases. The CDR3 contains 17 residues. V shed 4 bases, J shed 3 bases, and the junction held 10 bases outside the gene matches. This CDR3 is CASSSPSLAGYYNEQFF. In DNA form, the CDR3 reads TGTGCCAGCAGTTCCCCTTCTCTAGCGGGGTACTACAATGAGCAGTTCTTC.

This clonotype was seen repeatedly, ten times or more. The rearrangement links TRBV5-1 to TRBJ2-2; no clear D gene. The CDR3 consists of 13 residues. The V gene lost 4 bases and the J gene lost 4 bases, with 8 bases spanning the gap. In germline, CDR1 is SGHRS, CDR2 YFSETQ. CDR3 DNA sequence: TGCGCCAGCAGCGCGACCGGCACCGGGGAGCTGTTTTTT. Translating it yields CASSATGTGELFF.

This clonotype occurred many times. This sequence joins TRBV27 and TRBJ1-1; D call uncertain. This CDR3 region has 15 residues. The germline gives CDR1 MNHEY, CDR2 SMNVEV (reference sequence). Trimming took off 3 bases at V and 4 bases at J, with 15 bases between the two ends. Here the CDR3 DNA reads TGTGCCAGCAGTTTGTCGACCGGGATCCCCACTGAAGCTTTCTTT. As protein: CASSLSTGIPTEAFF.

The table lists this clonotype with many counts. The V and J genes are TRBV28 and TRBJ2-7; 11 bases align to TRBD1. The trim removed 5 bases at V and 2 bases at J, leaving 8 bases unmatched. CDR3 length: 16 amino acids. Germline values: CDR1 MDHEN, CDR2 SYDVKM. The CDR3 DNA follows: TGTGCCAGCAGTCCGGGAGGGGACAGGGGGACCTACGAGCAGTACTTC. Translation: CASSPGGDRGTYEQYF.

The chain couples TRBV28 to TRBJ2-5; perhaps TRBD1 as D (5 bases). Germline V gene lookup returns CDR1 MDHEN and CDR2 SYDVKM. The CDR3 has 14 amino acids. V was clipped by 3 bases and J by 5 bases, with 13 bases between them. CDR3 DNA: TGTGCCAGCAGTTTCCAGGGCGGTGCGGAGACCCAGTACTTC. Translated: CASSFQGGAETQYF.

On this clonotype itself: One end of the junction does not line up with germline, which may come from a read error. The chain couples TRBV11-2 to TRBJ1-4; the D is unclear. The CDR3 is 16 amino acids. CDR1 is SGHAT and CDR2 is FQNNGV in the germline V gene. CDR3 nucleotides: TGTGCCAGCAGCTGGGGATCGAGGGTTACTACTGAAAAACTGTTTTTT. Protein: CASSWGSRVTTEKLFF.

Many counts were recorded for this clonotype. The chain employs TRBV7-6 and TRBJ1-2; possible D gene TRBD1, 6 bases. CDR1 is SGHVS and CDR2 is FNYEAQ in the germline V gene. Trimming shortened V by 4 bases and J by 4 bases, and 7 bases separated the two germline ends. The length of the CDR3 is 12 residues. This CDR3 reads CASSSRGYGYTF. Here the CDR3 DNA reads TGTGCCAGCAGCTCCAGGGGCTATGGCTACACCTTC.

This clonotype was seen only a few times. The gene calls are TRBV5-1 and TRBJ2-1; 10 nucleotides match TRBD2. The CDR3 loop spans 15 amino acids. With V trimmed by 0 bases and J by 3 bases, 0 bases remained unmatched. In germline, CDR1 is SGHRS, CDR2 YFSETQ. The CDR3 DNA reads as TGCGCCAGCAGCTTGGTAGCGGGGGGCTACAATGAGCAGTTCTTC. Translation gives CASSLVAGGYNEQFF. The full variable domain, completed using reference TRBV5-1 and TRBJ2-1, is KAGVTQTPRYLIKTRGQQVTLSCSPISGHRSVSWYQQTPGQGLQFLFEYFSETQRNKGNFPGRFSGRQFSNSRSEMNVSTLELGDSALYLCASSLVAGGYNEQFFGPGTRLTVL.

This clonotype was seen many times. V and J are TRBV28 and TRBJ1-3; D uncertain. Germline assignment: CDR1 MDHEN and CDR2 SYDVKM. Trimming left V 8 bases short and J 0 bases short, with 5 bases between. This CDR3 spans 12 amino acids. The CDR3, as DNA: TGTGCCAGCGGGGACTCTGGAAACACCATATATTTT. This encodes CASGDSGNTIYF.

The chain is built from TRBV27 and TRBJ1-6; possible D gene TRBD1, 5 bases. Trimming shortened V by 7 bases and J by 8 bases, and 15 bases separated the two germline ends. Germline V gene sequence: CDR1 MNHEY, CDR2 SMNVEV (reference sequence). This CDR3 is 14 amino acids long. The CDR3 loop is CASKREGLDSPLHF. In nucleotides, the CDR3 is TGTGCCAGCAAACGTGAGGGGTTGGATTCACCCCTCCACTTT.

The sample holds many counts of this clonotype. The chain employs TRBV21-1 and TRBJ2-2; the DNA was not used to check the table's D call, TRBD2. TRBV21-1 is assigned pseudogene status. The CDR3 totals 18 residues. The chain's CDR3 is CASSKDPGDYFNTGELFF. The CDR3 region has the DNA TGTGCCAGCAGCAAAGATCCAGGGGACTATTTCAACACCGGGGAGCTGTTTTTT.

This clonotype was seen ten or more times. This chain joins TRBV10-3 and TRBJ2-1; 10 nucleotides agree with TRBD2. With V trimmed by 6 bases and J by 0 bases, 5 bases remained unmatched. The CDR3 runs to 16 residues. Germline CDR1 reads ENHRY; CDR2 reads SYGVKD. CDR3 DNA sequence: TGTGCCATCAGATATTCTAGCGGGAGCTCCTACAATGAGCAGTTCTTC. Residues: CAIRYSSGSSYNEQFF.

The chain carries TRBV7-2 and TRBJ1-1, with D perhaps TRBD1 (5 bases). V lost 5 bases and J lost 6, with 16 bases in between. Looked up from germline, CDR1 is SGHTA and CDR2 is FQGNSA. The CDR3 spans 14 residues. The CDR3 protein is CASSPNLGGSEAFF. Written as DNA, the CDR3 is TGTGCCAGCAGCCCCAACCTTGGGGGGTCTGAAGCTTTCTTT.

This sequence joins TRBV2 and TRBJ2-7; 11 bases match TRBD1. The V segment lost 1 base and the J segment 3 bases; nucleotides outside the gene matches: 8. Per germline, CDR1 SNHLY and CDR2 FYNNEI. The CDR3 extends over 17 amino acids. CDR3 DNA: TGTGCCAGCAGTGAAGAGCTCGGGGACAGGGGGTTCTACGAGCAGTACGTC. It encodes CASSEELGDRGFYEQYV.